This T cell receptor beta chain derives from a study of blood T cells in healthy people across ages. At the level of the study: Template switching captured about one barcoded beta molecule per two T cells.

As for this clonotype: What it recognizes is unknown.

Regarding the study as a whole: In these data, TCR beta diversity tracked strongly with naive T cell percentage. Long-lived donors exceeded aged donors in naive CD4+ cells and diversity.

The authors drew approximately 10 milliliters of peripheral blood from each donor. Next came a second PCR, run for about 7 to 12 cycles, which used a sample-barcoded 5' primer along with a J-beta primer mix. Via MiXCR, TCRdb re-called the 5' RACE reads, giving one row per CDR3 protein. The sample holds 800,000 to 950,000 distinct CDR3 sequences, 36% seen once. This clonotype was obtained from a young man in good health. Sequenced sample: blood.

Here the CDR3 reads CASSYSRVLSTEAFF. The CDR3 DNA sequence: TGTGCCAGCAGTTACTCGAGAGTTTTGAGCACTGAAGCTTTCTTT. The V gene is TRBV6-5, the J gene TRBJ1-1; D not certain. This CDR3 spans 15 amino acids. The germline V and J ends were trimmed by 0 bases and 4 bases, with 12 bases remaining between them. The germline V gene encodes CDR1 MNHEY and CDR2 SVGAGI.